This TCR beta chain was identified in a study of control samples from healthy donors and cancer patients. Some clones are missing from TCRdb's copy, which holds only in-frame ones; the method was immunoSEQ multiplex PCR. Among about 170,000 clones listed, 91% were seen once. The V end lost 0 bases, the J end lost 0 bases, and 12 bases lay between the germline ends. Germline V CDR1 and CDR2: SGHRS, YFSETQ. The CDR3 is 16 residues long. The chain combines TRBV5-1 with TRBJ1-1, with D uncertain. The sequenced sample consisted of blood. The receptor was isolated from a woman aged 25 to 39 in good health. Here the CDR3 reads CASSLAGPSMNTEAFF. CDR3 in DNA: TGCGCCAGCAGCTTGGCCGGGCCCTCCATGAACACTGAAGCTTTCTTT.